Below, one T cell receptor beta chain is given with its context. What it binds is not known. Germline CDR1 is GTSNPN and CDR2 is SVGIG (reference sequence). V gave up 0 bases and J gave up 9 bases, with 15 bases separating them. The CDR3 runs to 14 residues. Assay used: immunoSEQ multiplex PCR; TCRdb lists only in-frame clones, some missing. The sample has approximately 500,000 clones, 70% to 90% seen once; the top ten hold more than 10%. The sample is drawn from a study of Ad26.COV2.S vaccination and SARS-CoV-2 variants. Study overall: Once or twice, 56 days apart, Ad26.COV2.S was delivered intramuscularly.

Study-wide points: TCR breadth and depth analyses may have underestimated total T cell responses. The authors reported substantial breadth in spike-specific CD8+ and CD4+ T cell responses after vaccination.

The treatment: some 20 received Ad26.COV2.S at low or high dose, single or two shots; 5 received placebo; per-sample allocation not given. Specimens were obtained on day 63 following the first vaccine or placebo injection. This clonotype was sampled from a person aged 18-65 years who received the Ad26.COV2.S COVID-19 vaccine or a placebo. The V call is TRBV30, the J call TRBJ1-3; D remains unclear. Sequences were derived from peripheral blood, sampled in a trial of Ad26.COV2.S vaccine versus placebo. The CDR3: CAWSVGRSVGTIYF. The CDR3 coding sequence is TGTGCCTGGAGTGTGGGCAGGTCTGTGGGCACCATATATTTT.